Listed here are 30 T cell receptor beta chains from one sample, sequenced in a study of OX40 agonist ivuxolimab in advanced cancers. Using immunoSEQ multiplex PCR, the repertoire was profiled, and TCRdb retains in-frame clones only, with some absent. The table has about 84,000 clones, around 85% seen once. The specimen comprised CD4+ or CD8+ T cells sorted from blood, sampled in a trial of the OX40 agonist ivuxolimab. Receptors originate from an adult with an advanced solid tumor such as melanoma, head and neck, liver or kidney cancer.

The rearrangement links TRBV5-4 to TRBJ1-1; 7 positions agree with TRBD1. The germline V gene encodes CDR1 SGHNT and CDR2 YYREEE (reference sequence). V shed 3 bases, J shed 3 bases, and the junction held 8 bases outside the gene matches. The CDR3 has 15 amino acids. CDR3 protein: CASSYRQGADTEAFF. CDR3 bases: TGTGCCAGCAGCTATAGACAGGGTGCGGACACTGAAGCTTTCTTT. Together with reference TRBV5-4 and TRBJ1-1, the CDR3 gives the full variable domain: ETGVTQSPTHLIKTRGQQVTLRCSSQSGHNTVSWYQQALGQGPQFIFQYYREEENGRGNFPPRFSGLQFPNYSSELNVNALELDDSALYLCASSYRQGADTEAFFGQGTRLTVV.

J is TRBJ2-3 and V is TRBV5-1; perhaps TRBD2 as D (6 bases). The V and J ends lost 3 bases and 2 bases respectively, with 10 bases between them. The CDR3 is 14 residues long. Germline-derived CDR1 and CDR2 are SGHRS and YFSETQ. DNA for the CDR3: TGCGCCAGCAGCTCGGGGGAGCTCACAGATACGCAGTATTTT. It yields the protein CASSSGELTDTQYF.

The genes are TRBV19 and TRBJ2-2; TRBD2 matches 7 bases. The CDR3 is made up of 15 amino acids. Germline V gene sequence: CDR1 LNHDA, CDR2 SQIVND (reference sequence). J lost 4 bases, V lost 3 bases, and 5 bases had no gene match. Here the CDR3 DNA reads TGTGCCAGTAGTATCGGGGGGAGCGGCACCGGGGAGCTGTTTTTT. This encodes CASSIGGSGTGELFF.

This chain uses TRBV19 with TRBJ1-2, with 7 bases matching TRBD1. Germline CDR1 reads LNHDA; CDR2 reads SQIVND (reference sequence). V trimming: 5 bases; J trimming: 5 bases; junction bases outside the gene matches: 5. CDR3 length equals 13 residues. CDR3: CASSSGQLYGYTF. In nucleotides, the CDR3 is TGTGCCAGTAGTTCGGGACAGCTTTATGGCTACACCTTC. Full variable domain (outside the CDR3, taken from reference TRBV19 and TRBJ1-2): DGGITQSPKYLFRKEGQNVTLSCEQNLNHDAMYWYRQDPGQGLRLIYYSQIVNDFQKGDIAEGYSVSREKKESFPLTVTSAQKNPTAFYLCASSSGQLYGYTFGSGTRLTVV.

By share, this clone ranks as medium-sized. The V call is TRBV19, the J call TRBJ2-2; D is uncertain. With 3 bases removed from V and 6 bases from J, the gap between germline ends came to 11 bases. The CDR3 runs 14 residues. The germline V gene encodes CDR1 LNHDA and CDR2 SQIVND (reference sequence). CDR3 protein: CASSMGLPPGELFF. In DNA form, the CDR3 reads TGTGCCAGTAGTATGGGTCTGCCCCCCGGGGAGCTGTTTTTT.

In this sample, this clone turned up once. The CDR3 region is CASRGQGVQLFF. The CDR3 DNA reads TGTGCCAGCAGGGGACAGGGTGTCCAACTGTTTTTT. This chain connects TRBV27 to TRBJ1-4; TRBD1 matches 9 bases. The J segment lost 12 bases and the V segment lost 6 bases, leaving 5 bases of the junction unmatched. This CDR3 region has 12 residues. Germline lookup yields CDR1 MNHEY and CDR2 SMNVEV (reference sequence).

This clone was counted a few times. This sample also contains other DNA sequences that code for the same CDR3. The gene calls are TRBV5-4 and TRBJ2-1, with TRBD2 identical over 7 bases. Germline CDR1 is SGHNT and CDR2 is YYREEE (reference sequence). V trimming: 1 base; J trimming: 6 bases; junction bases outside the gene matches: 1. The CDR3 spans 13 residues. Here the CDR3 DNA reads TGTGCCAGCAGCTTGACGGGGGGCAATGAGCAGTTCTTC. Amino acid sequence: CASSLTGGNEQFF.

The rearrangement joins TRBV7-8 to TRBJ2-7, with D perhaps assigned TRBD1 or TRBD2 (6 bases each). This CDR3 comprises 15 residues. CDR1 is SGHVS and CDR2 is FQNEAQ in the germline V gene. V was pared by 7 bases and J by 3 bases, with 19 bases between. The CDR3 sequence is CASTSIPRGGYEQYF. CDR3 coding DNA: TGTGCCAGCACCTCAATCCCCAGGGGAGGCTACGAGCAGTACTTC.

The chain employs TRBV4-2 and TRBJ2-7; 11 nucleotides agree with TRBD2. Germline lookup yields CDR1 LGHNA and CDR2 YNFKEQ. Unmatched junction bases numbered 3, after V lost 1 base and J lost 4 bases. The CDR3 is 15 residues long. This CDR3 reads CASSQATSGSYEQYF. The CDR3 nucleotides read TGTGCCAGCAGCCAAGCCACTAGCGGGAGTTACGAGCAGTACTTC.

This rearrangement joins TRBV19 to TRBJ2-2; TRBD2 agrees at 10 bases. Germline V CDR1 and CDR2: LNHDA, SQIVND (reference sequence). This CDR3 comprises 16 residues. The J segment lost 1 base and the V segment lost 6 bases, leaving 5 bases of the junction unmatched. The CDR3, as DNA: TGTGCCAGTAGATCTCGGACTAGCGGGAACACCGGGGAGCTGTTTTTT. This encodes CASRSRTSGNTGELFF.

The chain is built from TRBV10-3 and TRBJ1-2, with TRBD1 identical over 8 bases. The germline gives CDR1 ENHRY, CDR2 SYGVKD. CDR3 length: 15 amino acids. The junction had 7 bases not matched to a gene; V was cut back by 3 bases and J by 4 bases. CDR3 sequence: CAISDSGTGGYGYTF. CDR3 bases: TGTGCCATCAGTGATTCCGGGACAGGAGGCTATGGCTACACCTTC.

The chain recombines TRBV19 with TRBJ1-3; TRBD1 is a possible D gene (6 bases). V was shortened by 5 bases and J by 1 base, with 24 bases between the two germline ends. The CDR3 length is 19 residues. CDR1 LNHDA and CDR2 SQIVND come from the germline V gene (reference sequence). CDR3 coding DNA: TGTGCCAGTAGTCTAACAACCCAGGTGGGGGGCGGTTCTGGAAACACCATATATTTT. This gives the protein CASSLTTQVGGGSGNTIYF.

CDR3 region: CASSPGGFVSTGELFF. CDR3 sequence (DNA): TGTGCCAGCTCACCGGGCGGCTTCGTAAGCACCGGGGAGCTGTTTTTT. The chain links TRBV18 to TRBJ2-2; the D is unclear. The CDR3 contains 16 residues. V was clipped by 3 bases and J by 4 bases, with 15 bases between them. CDR1 is KGHSH, CDR2 LQKENI, per germline.

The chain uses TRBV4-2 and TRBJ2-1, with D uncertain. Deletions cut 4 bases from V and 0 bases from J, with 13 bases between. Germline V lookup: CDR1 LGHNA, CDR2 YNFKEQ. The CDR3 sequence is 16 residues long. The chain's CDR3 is CASSLRSASSYNEQFF. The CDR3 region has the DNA TGTGCCAGCAGCCTTCGGAGCGCAAGCTCCTACAATGAGCAGTTCTTC.

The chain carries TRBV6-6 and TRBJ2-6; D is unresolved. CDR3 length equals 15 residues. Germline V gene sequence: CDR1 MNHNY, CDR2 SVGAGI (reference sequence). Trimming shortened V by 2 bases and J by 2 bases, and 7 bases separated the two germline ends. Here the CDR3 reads CASSYGATGANVLTF. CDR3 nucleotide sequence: TGTGCCAGCAGTTACGGAGCTACTGGGGCCAACGTCCTGACTTTC.

CDR3 region: CASSKTSSYNEQFF. DNA of the CDR3: TGTGCCAGCAGCAAAACAAGCTCCTACAATGAGCAGTTCTTC. The chain has TRBV5-4 and TRBJ2-1; the D is unclear. Germline values: CDR1 SGHNT, CDR2 YYREEE (reference sequence). The CDR3 runs 14 residues. Trimming shortened V by 4 bases and J by 0 bases, and 8 bases separated the two germline ends. Together with reference TRBV5-4 and TRBJ2-1, the CDR3 gives the full variable domain: ETGVTQSPTHLIKTRGQQVTLRCSSQSGHNTVSWYQQALGQGPQFIFQYYREEENGRGNFPPRFSGLQFPNYSSELNVNALELDDSALYLCASSKTSSYNEQFFGPGTRLTVL.

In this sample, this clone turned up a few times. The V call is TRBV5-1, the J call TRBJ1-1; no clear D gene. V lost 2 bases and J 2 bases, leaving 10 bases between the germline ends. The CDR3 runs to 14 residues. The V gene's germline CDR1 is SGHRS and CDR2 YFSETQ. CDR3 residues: CASSFGTANTEAFF. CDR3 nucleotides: TGCGCCAGCAGCTTTGGTACAGCAAACACTGAAGCTTTCTTT.

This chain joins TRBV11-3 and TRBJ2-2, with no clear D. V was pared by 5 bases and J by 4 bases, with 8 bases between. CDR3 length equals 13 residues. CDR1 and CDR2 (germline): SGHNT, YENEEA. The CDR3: CASSRHGTGELFF. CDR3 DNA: TGTGCCAGCAGCCGGCATGGCACCGGGGAGCTGTTTTTT.

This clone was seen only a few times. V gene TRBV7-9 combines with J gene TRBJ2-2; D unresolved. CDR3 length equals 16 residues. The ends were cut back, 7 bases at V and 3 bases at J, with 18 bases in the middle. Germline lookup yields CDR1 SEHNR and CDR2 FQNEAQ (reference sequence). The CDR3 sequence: CASTLPYRFDTGELFF. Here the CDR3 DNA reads TGTGCCAGCACCCTACCGTACCGATTTGACACCGGGGAGCTGTTTTTT.

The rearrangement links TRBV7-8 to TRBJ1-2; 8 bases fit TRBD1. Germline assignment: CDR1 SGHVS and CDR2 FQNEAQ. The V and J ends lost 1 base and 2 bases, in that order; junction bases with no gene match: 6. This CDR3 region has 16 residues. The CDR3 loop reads CASSLVPTGGNYGYTF. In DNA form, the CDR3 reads TGTGCCAGCAGCTTAGTCCCTACAGGGGGGAACTATGGCTACACCTTC.

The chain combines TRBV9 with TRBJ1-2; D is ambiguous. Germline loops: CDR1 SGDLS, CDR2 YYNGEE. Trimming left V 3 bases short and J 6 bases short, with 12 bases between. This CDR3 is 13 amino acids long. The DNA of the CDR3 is TGTGCCAGCAGCGGGGGATCGTGGGATGGCTACACCTTC. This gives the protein CASSGGSWDGYTF.

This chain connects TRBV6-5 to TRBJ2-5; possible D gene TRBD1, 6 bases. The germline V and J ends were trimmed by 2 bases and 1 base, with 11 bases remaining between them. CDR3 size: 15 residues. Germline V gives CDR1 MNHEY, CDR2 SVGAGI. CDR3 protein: CASSYSGGIQETQYF. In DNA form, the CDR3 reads TGTGCCAGCAGTTACAGTGGGGGCATCCAAGAGACCCAGTACTTC.

This CDR3 is CASSYPASNEQFF. The CDR3, as DNA: TGTGCCAGCAGTTACCCAGCATCCAATGAGCAGTTCTTC. The chain links TRBV6-5 to TRBJ2-1, with D uncertain. Germline V gene sequence: CDR1 MNHEY, CDR2 SVGAGI. Trimming removed 2 bases at V and 6 bases at J, with 8 bases between. The CDR3 totals 13 residues.

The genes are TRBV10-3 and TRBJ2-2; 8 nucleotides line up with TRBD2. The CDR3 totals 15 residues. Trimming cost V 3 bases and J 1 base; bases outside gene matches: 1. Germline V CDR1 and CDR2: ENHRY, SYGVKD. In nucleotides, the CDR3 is TGTGCCATCAGTGAAAGCGGGGGGAACACCGGGGAGCTGTTTTTT. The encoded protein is CAISESGGNTGELFF.

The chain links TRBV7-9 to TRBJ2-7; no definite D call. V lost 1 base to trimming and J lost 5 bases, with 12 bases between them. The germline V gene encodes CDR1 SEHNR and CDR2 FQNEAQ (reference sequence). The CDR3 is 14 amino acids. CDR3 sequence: CASSLDIGRHEQYF. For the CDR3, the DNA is TGTGCCAGCAGCTTAGATATAGGGCGCCACGAGCAGTACTTC. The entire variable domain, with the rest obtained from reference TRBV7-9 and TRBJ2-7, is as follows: DTGVSQNPRHKITKRGQNVTFRCDPISEHNRLYWYRQTLGQGPEFLTYFQNEAQLEKSRLLSDRFSAERPKGSFSTLEIQRTEQGDSAMYLCASSLDIGRHEQYFGPGTRLTVT.

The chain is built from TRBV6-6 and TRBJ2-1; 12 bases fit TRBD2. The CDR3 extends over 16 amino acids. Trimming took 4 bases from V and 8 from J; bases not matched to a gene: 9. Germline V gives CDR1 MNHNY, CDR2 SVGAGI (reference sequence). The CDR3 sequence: CASSSRLAGVVDEQFF. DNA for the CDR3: TGTGCCAGCAGTTCCCGACTAGCGGGAGTTGTCGATGAGCAGTTCTTC.

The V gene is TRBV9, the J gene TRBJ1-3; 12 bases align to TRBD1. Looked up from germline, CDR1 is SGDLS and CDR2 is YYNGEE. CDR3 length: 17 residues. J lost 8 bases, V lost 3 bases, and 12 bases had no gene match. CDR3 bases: TGTGCCAGCAGCGAGGGGCGAGGGACAGGGGGCGCGGACACCATATATTTT. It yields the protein CASSEGRGTGGADTIYF.

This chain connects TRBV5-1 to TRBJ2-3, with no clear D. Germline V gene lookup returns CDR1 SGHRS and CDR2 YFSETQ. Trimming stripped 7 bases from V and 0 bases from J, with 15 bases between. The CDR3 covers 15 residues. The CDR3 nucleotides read TGCGCCAGCGAAAGGGCACCCTCTAGCACAGATACGCAGTATTTT. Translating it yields CASERAPSSTDTQYF.

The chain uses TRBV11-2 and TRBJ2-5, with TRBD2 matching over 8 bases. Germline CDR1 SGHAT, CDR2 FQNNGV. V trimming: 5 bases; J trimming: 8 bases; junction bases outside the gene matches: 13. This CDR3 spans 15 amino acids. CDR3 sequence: CASSPSWGLGGTQYF. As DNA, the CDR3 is TGTGCCAGCAGCCCCTCGTGGGGACTAGGGGGAACCCAGTACTTC.

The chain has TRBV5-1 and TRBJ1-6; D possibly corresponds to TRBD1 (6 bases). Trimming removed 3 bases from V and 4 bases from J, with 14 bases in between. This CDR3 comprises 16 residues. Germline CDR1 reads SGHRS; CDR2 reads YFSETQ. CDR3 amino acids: CASSWDITNYNSPLHF. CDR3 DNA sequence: TGCGCCAGCAGCTGGGACATAACGAATTATAATTCACCCCTCCACTTT.